This T cell receptor beta chain was captured in a study of T-cell reconstitution after alpha-beta-depleted transplantation in children (dated by TCRdb to the mid-2010s). A note on the overall study: Using TCR repertoire profiling, the study followed T-cell immune reconstitution in a quantitative way in children after TCRalphabeta/CD19-depleted allogeneic hematopoietic cell transplantation.

The germline V gene encodes CDR1 SGHRS and CDR2 YFSETQ. The junction shows trimming of 0 bases on V and 4 bases on J, plus 4 bases between the germline ends. The CDR3 holds 12 amino acids from the cysteine to the phenylalanine. Here the CDR3 DNA is all that survives: 36 bases in frame from base 1. The library was produced with PCR. Data came from an Illumina HiSeq 2500. Molecular barcoding was employed in the preparation of TCR libraries, with unique molecular identifiers being used to normalize TCRbeta repertoire quantification. The raw public data were reprocessed by TCRdb itself: fastp quality trimming at Q25, MiXCR clonotype calling, in-frame beta chains only. Every entry covers one CDR3 protein and lists the most common genes and DNA from its rows. The table for this sample lists around 600,000 distinct CDR3 sequences; roughly 10% of them were counted only once. The ten largest account for less than 5% of the sample.

This clonotype came up many times. Its cognate antigen has yet to be identified. Per-nucleotide qualities are absent, and no much larger clonotype sits a single base away. The source material was PBMCs from the stem cell graft donor, sampled from the stem cell graft. The TCR comes from a human donor who donated a stem cell graft to a child with acute myeloid leukemia. The sequence is built from TRBV5-1 and TRBJ1-1; no D gene can be assigned with confidence. The CDR3: CASSLEGTEAFF. The nucleotide sequence reads TGCGCCAGCAGCTTGGAGGGCACTGAAGCTTTCTTT. This CDR3, with the reference TRBV5-1 and TRBJ1-1 proteins standing in past its ends, gives the full variable domain KAGVTQTPRYLIKTRGQQVTLSCSPISGHRSVSWYQQTPGQGLQFLFEYFSETQRNKGNFPGRFSGRQFSNSRSEMNVSTLELGDSALYLCASSLEGTEAFFGQGTRLTVV.